This TCR beta chain emerged from a study of cytomegalovirus exposure and HLA in healthy donors. Vbeta (60) and Jbeta (13) primers were used in the PCR. Only in-frame clones appear in the TCRdb table, and some are missing; sequencing was by immunoSEQ multiplex PCR. Found here are fewer than 150,000 clones, 80% of them singletons; the top ten hold nearly 7%. In the case of this clone: Its specificity is not known.

The germline V gene has CDR1 SEHNR and CDR2 FQNEAQ (reference sequence). The CDR3 spans 15 residues. Deletions cut 3 bases from V and 4 bases from J, with 15 bases between. Study-level results: Immune exposure information comprised only CMV serostatus.

This sequence originates from a man aged 40-50 years in good health and CMV-seropositive. Sequencing used PBMCs. The rearrangement joins TRBV7-9 to TRBJ1-2; D is unresolved. The CDR3 loop is CASSFSPLGSYGYTF. The CDR3 coding sequence is TGTGCCAGCAGCTTCTCGCCGCTCGGGAGCTATGGCTACACCTTC.